This TCR beta chain comes out of a study of blood T cell repertoires in COVID-19. Produced via immunoSEQ multiplex PCR; TCRdb's table is partial and in-frame only. Among some 250,000 clones listed, around 81% were seen once. This sequence originates from a woman aged 55-70 years with active or convalescent COVID-19. The specimen sequenced was peripheral blood.

CDR3 loop: CASSQDAPRREGRMNTEAFF. The CDR3, as DNA: TGTGCCAGCAGCCAAGATGCTCCTAGGCGGGAGGGGAGGATGAACACTGAAGCTTTCTTT. The chain recombines TRBV14 with TRBJ1-1; the D gene is possibly TRBD1 (5 bases). The germline V and J ends were trimmed by 0 bases and 0 bases, with 23 bases remaining between them. This CDR3 contains 20 residues. Germline lookup yields CDR1 SGHDN and CDR2 FVKESK. The variable domain in full, completed from reference TRBV14 and TRBJ1-1, reads EAGVTQFPSHSVIEKGQTVTLRCDPISGHDNLYWYRRVMGKEIKFLLHFVKESKQDESGMPNNRFLAERTGGTYSTLKVQPAELEDSGVYFCASSQDAPRREGRMNTEAFFGQGTRLTVV.